This TCR beta chain was sequenced during a study of cytomegalovirus exposure and HLA in healthy donors. Across the whole study: Early released data had tens of millions of unique TCRs, all coming from HLA-typed donors. Study results and caveats: Cytomegalovirus-associated status was assigned to about 150 TCR beta chains.

In the PCR, 60 Vbeta and 13 Jbeta primers were used. Measured with immunoSEQ multiplex PCR; TCRdb has only the in-frame clones, and not every one. The listing contains more than 200,000 clones. The CDR3 contains 15 residues. V dropped 4 bases and J dropped 4 bases, with 18 bases sitting between them. From germline, CDR1 is SGHDT and CDR2 YYEEEE. A word on this clone: Its specificity is unknown.

The sequencing input was PBMCs. The rearrangement joins TRBV5-6 to TRBJ2-7, with a tentative D call TRBD2 (6 bases). This sequence originates from a woman aged 25 to 39 in good health and CMV-seropositive. The CDR3 sequence is CASSGLTEGPYEQYF. CDR3 nucleotide sequence: TGTGCCAGCAGCGGACTTACGGAGGGCCCTTACGAGCAGTACTTC.